Here is one T cell receptor beta chain with its context. Its target is not known. The data are from a study of Ad26.COV2.S vaccination and SARS-CoV-2 variants. About the study: The Ad26.COV2.S arm of the COV1001 trial was where the donor was placed. The study gave Ad26.COV2.S intramuscularly, once or twice 56 days apart. Study observations and caveats: An underestimation of total T cell responses may have resulted from the TCR breadth and depth analyses. Following vaccination, spike-specific CD8+ and CD4+ T cell responses reportedly exhibited substantial breadth.

CDR1 SGHRS and CDR2 YFSETQ come from the germline V gene. After removal of 4 bases from V and 7 bases from J, the junction contained 12 bases not matched to a gene. The CDR3 covers 16 residues. The treatment: about 20 received Ad26.COV2.S at low or high dose, single or two shots; about 5 received placebo; per-sample allocation not given. Each sample was drawn 63 days after the first injection (of vaccine or placebo). Repertoires were generated with immunoSEQ multiplex PCR, while TCRdb's copy carries only in-frame clones and drops some. The sample lists roughly 500,000 clones, roughly 85% occurring once.

This sequence originates from a person between 18 and 65 years old who received the Ad26.COV2.S COVID-19 vaccine or a placebo. The sample in question was peripheral blood, obtained in a trial of Ad26.COV2.S vaccine versus placebo. The chain has TRBV5-1 and TRBJ2-1, with 9 bases that match TRBD2. CDR3 in amino acids: CASSRSRTSVENEQFF. The CDR3 DNA reads as TGCGCCAGCAGCCGATCCAGGACTAGCGTCGAGAATGAGCAGTTCTTC.